Listed below are T cell receptor beta chains from one sample, sequenced in a study of OX40 agonist ivuxolimab in advanced cancers. The data were produced by immunoSEQ multiplex PCR, yet TCRdb's version contains in-frame clones alone and is incomplete. The sample includes 90,000 or so clones, around nine tenths of them seen just once. Sample: CD4+ or CD8+ T cells sorted from blood, taken in a trial of the OX40 agonist ivuxolimab. All receptors come from an adult with an advanced solid tumor such as melanoma, head and neck, liver or kidney cancer. The CDR3 runs from the conserved cysteine through the conserved F or W. The D gene is left open where the match is weak. Part of the rows lack a size; the others show once, few, many or a class for expanded clones.

.	TRBJ1-5	.	TRBV6-1	CASRMSDQPQHF	TGTGCCAGCAGGATGTCGGATCAGCCCCAGCATTTT
.	TRBJ2-1	.	TRBV30	CAWNAGSSSYNEQFF	TGTGCCTGGAACGCCGGGAGCAGCTCCTACAATGAGCAGTTCTTC
.	TRBJ2-1	.	TRBV10-3	CAIRGGSAARSYNEQFF	TGTGCCATCAGGGGTGGGTCAGCTGCCCGCTCCTACAATGAGCAGTTCTTC
TRBD1	TRBJ2-3	.	TRBV11-2	CASRFDRGLTDTQYF	TGTGCCAGCAGGTTCGACAGGGGACTCACAGATACGCAGTATTTT
.	TRBJ2-7	.	TRBV5-1	CASSLSQLGPYEQYF	TGCGCCAGCAGCTTGTCACAGTTGGGTCCCTACGAGCAGTACTTC
.	TRBJ1-4	.	TRBV30	CAWSKGRVWEKLFF	TGTGCCTGGAGTAAAGGCAGGGTTTGGGAAAAACTGTTTTTT
.	TRBJ1-2	.	TRBV5-4	CASSLEFISGYTF	TGTGCCAGCAGCTTGGAGTTCATCTCTGGCTACACCTTC
.	TRBJ2-2	.	TRBV28	CASSATGFQAGELFF	TGTGCCAGCAGCGCGACGGGTTTCCAGGCCGGGGAGCTGTTTTTT
.	TRBJ1-5	.	TRBV4-1	CASSFYMGSNQPQHF	TGCGCCAGCAGCTTCTACATGGGGAGCAATCAGCCCCAGCATTTT
.	TRBJ2-3	.	TRBV7-8	CASSSLTGSDTQYF	TGTGCCAGCAGCTCACTCACAGGGTCAGATACGCAGTATTTT
.	TRBJ2-5	.	TRBV6-6	CASSAQASETQYF	TGTGCCAGCAGTGCCCAGGCGTCGGAGACCCAGTACTTC
TRBD1	TRBJ1-4	few	TRBV7-9	CASRRTGDEKLFF	TGTGCCAGCAGACGGACAGGGGACGAAAAACTGTTTTTT
TRBD1	TRBJ1-3	.	TRBV19	CASSMATGLNTIYF	TGTGCCAGTAGTATGGCGACAGGGCTAAACACCATATATTTT
.	TRBJ2-1	.	TRBV5-6	CASSLTGREQFF	TGTGCCAGCAGCTTAACCGGGAGAGAGCAGTTCTTC
.	TRBJ1-1	.	TRBV7-2	CASSLARVTEAFF	TGTGCCAGCAGCTTAGCCAGGGTCACTGAAGCTTTCTTT
.	TRBJ1-1	.	TRBV7-3	CASSFGEGFVAFF	TGTGCCAGCAGCTTCGGGGAGGGGTTCGTGGCTTTCTTT
.	TRBJ1-2	.	TRBV18	CASSPLTGTTNYGYTF	TGTGCCAGCTCACCATTGACAGGAACCACTAACTATGGCTACACCTTC
.	TRBJ2-1	few	TRBV28	CASSFTFSSYNEQFF	TGTGCCAGCAGTTTTACCTTCAGCTCCTACAATGAGCAGTTCTTC